Listed below are T cell receptor beta chains from one sample, sequenced in a study of yellow fever vaccine responses in identical twins. TCRdb analysed the RT-PCR reads with MiXCR anew, one entry per CDR3 protein. The sample lists 810 or so distinct CDR3 sequences; approximately 81% were seen once. The sequenced sample was T cells from blood (PBMCs), unsorted or a sorted subset (not recorded which), obtained before or after yellow fever vaccination (not recorded which). Receptor source: a female donor who received the yellow fever vaccine. Each CDR3 is given with its conserved first and last residue.

v_gene: TRBV4-3; j_gene: TRBJ2-2; CDR3aa: CASSQAAGGRTGELFF
v_gene: TRBV7-2; j_gene: TRBJ2-1; CDR3aa: CASSMQGYEQFF
v_gene: TRBV6-1; j_gene: TRBJ1-2; CDR3aa: CASSLATGTSYGYTF
v_gene: TRBV15; j_gene: TRBJ1-1; CDR3aa: CATSRPQGANTEAFF
v_gene: TRBV10-1; j_gene: TRBJ2-7; CDR3aa: CASNTYDPAGGAHEQYF
v_gene: TRBV7-6; j_gene: TRBJ1-1; CDR3aa: CASSFGQGAQAEAFF
v_gene: TRBV12-3/TRBV12-4; j_gene: TRBJ2-7; CDR3aa: CASSLKGQGVGTYEQYF
v_gene: TRBV15; j_gene: TRBJ2-1; CDR3aa: CATSMARYYNEQFF
v_gene: TRBV4-2; j_gene: TRBJ2-1; CDR3aa: CASSQRDNEQFF
v_gene: TRBV4-1; j_gene: TRBJ2-1; CDR3aa: CASSQLRTSGINEQFF
v_gene: TRBV5-4; j_gene: TRBJ2-4; CDR3aa: CASGSDQGNIQYF
v_gene: TRBV4-1; j_gene: TRBJ2-1; CDR3aa: CASSQESYNEQFF
v_gene: TRBV20-1; j_gene: TRBJ2-1; CDR3aa: CSARDRLAGINEQFF
v_gene: TRBV4-3; j_gene: TRBJ2-2; CDR3aa: CASSQDWGPELFF
v_gene: TRBV6-2/TRBV6-3; j_gene: TRBJ2-2; CDR3aa: CASSSRAESGDLFF
v_gene: TRBV6-1; j_gene: TRBJ1-5; CDR3aa: CAIRGQNQPQHF
v_gene: TRBV19; j_gene: TRBJ1-2; CDR3aa: CASNFADSYGYTF
v_gene: TRBV7-1; j_gene: TRBJ2-7; CDR3aa: CASSPSGKGLTYYEQYF
v_gene: TRBV5-1; j_gene: TRBJ2-1; CDR3aa: CASSLVQDHNEQFF
v_gene: TRBV7-9; j_gene: TRBJ2-1; CDR3aa: CASSLVGRSSYNEQFF
v_gene: TRBV15; j_gene: TRBJ1-5; CDR3aa: CATSRDQFLAGNQPQHF
v_gene: TRBV23-1; j_gene: TRBJ2-4; CDR3aa: CASRMRGRGAKNIQYF
v_gene: TRBV4-1; j_gene: TRBJ1-5; CDR3aa: CASSQEGMEGWPQHF
v_gene: TRBV11-2; j_gene: TRBJ2-1; CDR3aa: CASSSSKGLAVRDEQFF
v_gene: TRBV23-1; j_gene: TRBJ1-1; CDR3aa: CATENRDRGKDTEAFF
v_gene: TRBV4-3; j_gene: TRBJ2-3; CDR3aa: CASSQDIQEGGTQYF
v_gene: TRBV4-1; j_gene: TRBJ1-4; CDR3aa: CASSQALQGPREKLFF
v_gene: TRBV6-5; j_gene: TRBJ2-1; CDR3aa: CASSYSFSWEQFF
v_gene: TRBV30; j_gene: TRBJ1-2; CDR3aa: CAWSSEVVAGYTF